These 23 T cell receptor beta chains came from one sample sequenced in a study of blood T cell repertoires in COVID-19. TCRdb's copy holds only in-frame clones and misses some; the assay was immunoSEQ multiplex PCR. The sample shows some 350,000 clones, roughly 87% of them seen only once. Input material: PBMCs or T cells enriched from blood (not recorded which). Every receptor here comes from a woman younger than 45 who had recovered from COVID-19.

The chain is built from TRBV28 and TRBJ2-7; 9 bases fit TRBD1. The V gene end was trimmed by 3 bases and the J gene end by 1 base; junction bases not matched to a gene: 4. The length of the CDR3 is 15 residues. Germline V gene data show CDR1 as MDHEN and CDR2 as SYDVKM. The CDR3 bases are TGTGCCAGCAGTTTTATGGGACAGGGATCCTACGAGCAGTACTTC. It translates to CASSFMGQGSYEQYF.

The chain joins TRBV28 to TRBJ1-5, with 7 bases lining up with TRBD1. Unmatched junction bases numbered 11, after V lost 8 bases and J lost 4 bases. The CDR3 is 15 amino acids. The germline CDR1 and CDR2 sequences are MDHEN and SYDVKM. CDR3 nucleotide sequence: TGTGCCAGCGATTGGGGACCCAGGGGGAATCAGCCCCAGCATTTT. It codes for CASDWGPRGNQPQHF.

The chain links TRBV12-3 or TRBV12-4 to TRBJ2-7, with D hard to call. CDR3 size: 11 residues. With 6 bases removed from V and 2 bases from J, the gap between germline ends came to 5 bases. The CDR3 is CASSLTYEQYF. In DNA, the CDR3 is TGTGCCAGCAGCCTTACCTACGAGCAGTACTTC.

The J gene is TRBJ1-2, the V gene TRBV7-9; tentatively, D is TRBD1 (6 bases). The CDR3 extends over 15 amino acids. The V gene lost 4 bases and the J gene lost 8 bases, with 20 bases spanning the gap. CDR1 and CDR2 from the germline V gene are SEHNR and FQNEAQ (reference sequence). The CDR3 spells CASSSYRDTLRGYTF. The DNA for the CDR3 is TGTGCCAGCAGCTCGTACCGGGACACACTTAGGGGCTACACCTTC.

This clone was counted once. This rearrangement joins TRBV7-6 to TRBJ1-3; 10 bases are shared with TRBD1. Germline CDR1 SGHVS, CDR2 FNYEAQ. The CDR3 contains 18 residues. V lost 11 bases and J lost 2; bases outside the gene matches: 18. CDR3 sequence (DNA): TGTGCCGTATGGGGACTGCTTGGGACAGGGGTTACTGGAAACACCATATATTTT. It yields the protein CAVWGLLGTGVTGNTIYF.

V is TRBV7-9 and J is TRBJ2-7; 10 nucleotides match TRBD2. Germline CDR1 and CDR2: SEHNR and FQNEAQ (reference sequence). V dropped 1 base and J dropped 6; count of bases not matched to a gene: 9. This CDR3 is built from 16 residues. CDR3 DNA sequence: TGTGCCAGCAGCTTAGATCCCCTAGCGGGAGTACGCGAGCAGTACTTC. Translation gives CASSLDPLAGVREQYF.

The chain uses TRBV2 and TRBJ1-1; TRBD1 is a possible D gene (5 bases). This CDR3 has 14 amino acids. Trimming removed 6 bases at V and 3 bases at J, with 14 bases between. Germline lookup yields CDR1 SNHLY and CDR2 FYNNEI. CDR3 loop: CASRGQVSDTEAFF. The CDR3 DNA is TGTGCCAGCAGGGGGCAGGTCTCGGACACTGAAGCTTTCTTT.

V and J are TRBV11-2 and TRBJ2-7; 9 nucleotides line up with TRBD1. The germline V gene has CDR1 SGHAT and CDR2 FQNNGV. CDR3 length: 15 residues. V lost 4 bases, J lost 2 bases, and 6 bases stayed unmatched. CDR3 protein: CASSSTDRGTYEQYF. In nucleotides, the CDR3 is TGTGCCAGCAGCTCGACGGACAGGGGCACCTACGAGCAGTACTTC. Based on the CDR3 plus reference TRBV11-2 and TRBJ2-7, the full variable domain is EAGVAQSPRYKIIEKRQSVAFWCNPISGHATLYWYQQILGQGPKLLIQFQNNGVVDDSQLPKDRFSAERLKGVDSTLKIQPAKLEDSAVYLCASSSTDRGTYEQYFGPGTRLTVT.

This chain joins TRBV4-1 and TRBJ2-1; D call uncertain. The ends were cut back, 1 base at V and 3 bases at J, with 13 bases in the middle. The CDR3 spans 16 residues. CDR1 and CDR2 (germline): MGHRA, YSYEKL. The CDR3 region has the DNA TGCGCCAGCAGCCAAGTAAATTTGCTAGACTACAATGAGCAGTTCTTC. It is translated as CASSQVNLLDYNEQFF.

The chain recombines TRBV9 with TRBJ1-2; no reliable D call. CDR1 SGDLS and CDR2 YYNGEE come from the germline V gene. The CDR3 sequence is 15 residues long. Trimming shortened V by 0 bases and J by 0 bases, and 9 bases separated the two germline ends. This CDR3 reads CASSVGLQTNYGYTF. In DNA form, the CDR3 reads TGTGCCAGCAGCGTAGGGCTTCAGACTAACTATGGCTACACCTTC.

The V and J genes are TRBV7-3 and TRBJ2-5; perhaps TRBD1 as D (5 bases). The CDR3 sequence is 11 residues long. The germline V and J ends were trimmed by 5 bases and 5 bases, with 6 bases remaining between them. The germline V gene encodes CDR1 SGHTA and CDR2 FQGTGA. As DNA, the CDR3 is TGTGCCAGCAGCAAGGGGGAGACCCAGTACTTC. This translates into CASSKGETQYF.

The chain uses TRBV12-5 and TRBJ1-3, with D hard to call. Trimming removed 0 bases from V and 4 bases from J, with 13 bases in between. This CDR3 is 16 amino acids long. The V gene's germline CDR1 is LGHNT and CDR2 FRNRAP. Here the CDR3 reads CASGLVAPVLGNTIYF. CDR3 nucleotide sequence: TGTGCTAGTGGTTTGGTGGCTCCTGTCTTAGGAAACACCATATATTTT.

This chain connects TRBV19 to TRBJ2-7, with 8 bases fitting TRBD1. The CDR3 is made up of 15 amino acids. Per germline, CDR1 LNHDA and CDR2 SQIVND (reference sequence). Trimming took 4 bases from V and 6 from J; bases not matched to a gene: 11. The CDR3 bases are TGTGCCAGTAGTAGCGCCTGGCAGGGGGCCGGCGAGCAGTACTTC. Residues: CASSSAWQGAGEQYF.

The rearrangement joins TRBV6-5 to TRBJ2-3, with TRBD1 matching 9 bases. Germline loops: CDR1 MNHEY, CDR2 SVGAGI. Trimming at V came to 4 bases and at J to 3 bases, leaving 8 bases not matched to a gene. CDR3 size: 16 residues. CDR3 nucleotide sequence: TGTGCCAGCAGTTTAGGACAGGGGATCGGTACAGATACGCAGTATTTT. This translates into CASSLGQGIGTDTQYF.

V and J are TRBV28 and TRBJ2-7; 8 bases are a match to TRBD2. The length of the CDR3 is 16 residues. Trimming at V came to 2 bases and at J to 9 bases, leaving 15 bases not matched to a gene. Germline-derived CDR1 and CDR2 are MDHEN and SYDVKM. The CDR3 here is CASSLKTSAILRAQYF. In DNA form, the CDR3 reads TGTGCCAGCAGTTTAAAGACTAGCGCGATACTACGAGCGCAGTACTTC.

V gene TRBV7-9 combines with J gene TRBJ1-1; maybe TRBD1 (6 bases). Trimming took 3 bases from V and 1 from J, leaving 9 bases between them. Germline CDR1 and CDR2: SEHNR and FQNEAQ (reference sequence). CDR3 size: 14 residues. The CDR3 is CASSFRGANTEAFF. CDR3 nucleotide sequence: TGTGCCAGCAGCTTCCGGGGGGCGAACACTGAAGCTTTCTTT.

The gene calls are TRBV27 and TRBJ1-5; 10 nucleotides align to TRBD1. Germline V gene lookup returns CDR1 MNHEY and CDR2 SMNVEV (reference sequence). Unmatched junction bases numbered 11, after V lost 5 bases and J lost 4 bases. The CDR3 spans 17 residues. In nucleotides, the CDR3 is TGTGCCAGCAGTCTGACGACAGGGGGCCGACCGAATCAGCCCCAGCATTTT. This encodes CASSLTTGGRPNQPQHF.

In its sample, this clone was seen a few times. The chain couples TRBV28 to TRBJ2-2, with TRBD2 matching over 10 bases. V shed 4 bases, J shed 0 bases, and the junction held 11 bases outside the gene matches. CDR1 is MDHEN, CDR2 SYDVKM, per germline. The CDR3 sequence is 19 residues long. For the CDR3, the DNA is TGTGCCAGCAGTTCCTCTCCGGGACTAGCGTTCGCGAACACCGGGGAGCTGTTTTTT. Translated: CASSSSPGLAFANTGELFF.

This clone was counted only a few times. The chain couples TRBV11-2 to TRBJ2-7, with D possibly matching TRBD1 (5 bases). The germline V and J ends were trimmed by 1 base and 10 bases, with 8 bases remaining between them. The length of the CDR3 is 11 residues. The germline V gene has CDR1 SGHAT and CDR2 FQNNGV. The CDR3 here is CASSLGQLQYF. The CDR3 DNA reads TGTGCCAGCAGCTTAGGACAGCTCCAGTACTTC.

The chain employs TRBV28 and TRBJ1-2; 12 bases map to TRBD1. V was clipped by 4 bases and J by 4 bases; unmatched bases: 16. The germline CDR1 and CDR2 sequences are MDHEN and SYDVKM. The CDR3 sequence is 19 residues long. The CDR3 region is CASSSSLGQGAQEVYGYTF. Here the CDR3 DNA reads TGTGCCAGCAGTTCATCCCTGGGACAGGGGGCGCAGGAAGTCTATGGCTACACCTTC.

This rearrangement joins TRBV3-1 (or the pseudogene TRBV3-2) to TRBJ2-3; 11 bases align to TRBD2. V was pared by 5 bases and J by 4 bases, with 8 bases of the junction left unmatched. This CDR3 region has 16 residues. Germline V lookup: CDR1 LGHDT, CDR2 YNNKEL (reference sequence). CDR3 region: CASSFVAGGGSDTQYF. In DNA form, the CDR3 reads TGTGCCAGCAGCTTCGTAGCGGGAGGGGGTTCAGATACGCAGTATTTT.

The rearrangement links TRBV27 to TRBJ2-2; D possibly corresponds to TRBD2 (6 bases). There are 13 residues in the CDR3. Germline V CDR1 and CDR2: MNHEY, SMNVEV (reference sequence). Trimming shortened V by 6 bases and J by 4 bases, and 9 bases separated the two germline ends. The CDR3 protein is CASRGSGTGELFF. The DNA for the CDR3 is TGTGCCAGCAGGGGTAGCGGCACCGGGGAGCTGTTTTTT.

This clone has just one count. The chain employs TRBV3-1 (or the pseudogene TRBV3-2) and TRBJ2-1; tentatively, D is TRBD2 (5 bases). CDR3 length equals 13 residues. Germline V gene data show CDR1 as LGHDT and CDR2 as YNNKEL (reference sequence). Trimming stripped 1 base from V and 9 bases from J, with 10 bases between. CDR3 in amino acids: CASSQVGKPEQFF. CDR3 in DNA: TGTGCCAGCAGCCAAGTCGGGAAGCCTGAGCAGTTCTTC.